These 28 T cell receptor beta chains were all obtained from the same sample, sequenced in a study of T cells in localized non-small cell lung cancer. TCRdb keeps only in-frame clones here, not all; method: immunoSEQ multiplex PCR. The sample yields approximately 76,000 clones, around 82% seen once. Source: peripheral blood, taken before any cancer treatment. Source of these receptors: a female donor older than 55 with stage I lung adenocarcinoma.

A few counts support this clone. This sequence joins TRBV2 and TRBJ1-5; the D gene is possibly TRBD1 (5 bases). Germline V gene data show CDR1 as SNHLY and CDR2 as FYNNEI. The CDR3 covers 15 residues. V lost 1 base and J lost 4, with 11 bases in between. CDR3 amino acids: CASSEGGTGNQPQHF. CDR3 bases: TGTGCCAGCAGTGAAGGGGGGACGGGAAATCAGCCCCAGCATTTT.

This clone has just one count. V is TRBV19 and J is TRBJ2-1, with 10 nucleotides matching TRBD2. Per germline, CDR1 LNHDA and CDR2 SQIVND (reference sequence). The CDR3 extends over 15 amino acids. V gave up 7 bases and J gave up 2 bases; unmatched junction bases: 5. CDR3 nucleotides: TGTGCCAGTACCCCGGGACTAGCGACCTACAATGAGCAGTTCTTC. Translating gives CASTPGLATYNEQFF.

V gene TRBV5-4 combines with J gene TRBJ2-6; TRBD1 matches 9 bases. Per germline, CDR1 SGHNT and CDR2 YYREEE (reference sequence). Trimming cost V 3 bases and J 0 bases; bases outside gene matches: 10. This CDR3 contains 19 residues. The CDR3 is CASSSSFGTGISGANVLTF. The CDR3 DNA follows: TGTGCCAGCAGCTCATCCTTCGGGACAGGGATCTCTGGGGCCAACGTCCTGACTTTC.

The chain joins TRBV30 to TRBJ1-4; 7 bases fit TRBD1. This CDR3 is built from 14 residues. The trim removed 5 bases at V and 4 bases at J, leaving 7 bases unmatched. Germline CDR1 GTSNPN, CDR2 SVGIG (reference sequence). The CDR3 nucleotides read TGTGCCTGGGCCCAGGCAGGGGGTAATGAAAAACTGTTTTTT. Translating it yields CAWAQAGGNEKLFF.

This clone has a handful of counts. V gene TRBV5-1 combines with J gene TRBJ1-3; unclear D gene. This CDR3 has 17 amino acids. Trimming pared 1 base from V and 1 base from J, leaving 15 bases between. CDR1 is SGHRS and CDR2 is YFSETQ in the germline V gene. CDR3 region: CASSLRPGDPSGNTIYF. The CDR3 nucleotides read TGCGCCAGCAGCTTGCGCCCGGGAGACCCTTCTGGAAACACCATATATTTT. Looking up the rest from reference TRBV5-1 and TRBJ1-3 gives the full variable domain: KAGVTQTPRYLIKTRGQQVTLSCSPISGHRSVSWYQQTPGQGLQFLFEYFSETQRNKGNFPGRFSGRQFSNSRSEMNVSTLELGDSALYLCASSLRPGDPSGNTIYFGEGSWLTVV.

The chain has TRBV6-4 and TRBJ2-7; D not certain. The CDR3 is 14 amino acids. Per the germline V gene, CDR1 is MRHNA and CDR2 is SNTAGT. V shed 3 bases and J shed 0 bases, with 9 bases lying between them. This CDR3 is CASSEGPSSYEQYF. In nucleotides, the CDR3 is TGTGCCAGCAGTGAGGGCCCGAGCTCCTACGAGCAGTACTTC.

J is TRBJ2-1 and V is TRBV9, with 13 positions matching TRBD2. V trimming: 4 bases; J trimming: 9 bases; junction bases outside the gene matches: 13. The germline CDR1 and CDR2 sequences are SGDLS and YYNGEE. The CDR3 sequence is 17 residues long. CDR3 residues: CASSPGLAGAVSSEQFF. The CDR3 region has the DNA TGTGCCAGCAGCCCCGGACTAGCGGGGGCGGTTAGCAGTGAGCAGTTCTTC.

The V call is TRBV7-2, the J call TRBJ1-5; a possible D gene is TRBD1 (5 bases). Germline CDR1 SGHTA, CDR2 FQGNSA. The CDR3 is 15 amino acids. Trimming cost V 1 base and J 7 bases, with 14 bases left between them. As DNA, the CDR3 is TGTGCCAGCAGCTTAGGTCAGGGATCTGGCCAGCCCCAGCATTTT. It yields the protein CASSLGQGSGQPQHF.

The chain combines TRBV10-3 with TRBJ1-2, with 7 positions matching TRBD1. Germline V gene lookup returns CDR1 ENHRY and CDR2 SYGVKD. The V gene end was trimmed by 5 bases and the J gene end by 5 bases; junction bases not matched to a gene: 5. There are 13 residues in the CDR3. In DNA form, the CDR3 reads TGTGCCATCAGTTACCAGGGGGGTTATGGCTACACCTTC. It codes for CAISYQGGYGYTF.

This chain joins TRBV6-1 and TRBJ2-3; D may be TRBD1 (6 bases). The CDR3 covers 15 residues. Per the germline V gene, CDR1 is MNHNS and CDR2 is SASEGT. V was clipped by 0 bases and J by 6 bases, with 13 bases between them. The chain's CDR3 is CASSEARTARDTQYF. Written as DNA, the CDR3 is TGTGCCAGCAGTGAAGCGCGGACAGCGCGGGATACGCAGTATTTT.

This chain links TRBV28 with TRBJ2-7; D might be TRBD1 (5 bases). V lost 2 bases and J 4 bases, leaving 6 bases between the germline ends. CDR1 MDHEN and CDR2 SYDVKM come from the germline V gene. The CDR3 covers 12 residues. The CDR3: CASSLAGYEQYF. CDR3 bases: TGTGCCAGCAGTTTAGCAGGGTACGAGCAGTACTTC.

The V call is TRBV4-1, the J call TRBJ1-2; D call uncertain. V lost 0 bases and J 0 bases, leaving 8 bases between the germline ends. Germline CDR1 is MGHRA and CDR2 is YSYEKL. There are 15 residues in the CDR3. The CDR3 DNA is TGCGCCAGCAGCCAAGAGACAAATGCTAACTATGGCTACACCTTC. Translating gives CASSQETNANYGYTF.

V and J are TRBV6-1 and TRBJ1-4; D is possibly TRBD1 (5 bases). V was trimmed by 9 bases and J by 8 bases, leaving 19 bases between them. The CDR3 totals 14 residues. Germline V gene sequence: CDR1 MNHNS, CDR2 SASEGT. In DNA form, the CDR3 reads TGTGCCAGTGAGAACGGTCGGAAGGGGGAAAAACTGTTTTTT. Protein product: CASENGRKGEKLFF.

Here the CDR3 DNA reads TGCGCCAGCAGCTTGGAGGCGGGCCTAATTCCCCAGTATTTT. Translated: CASSLEAGLIPQYF. The chain links TRBV5-1 to TRBJ2-3, with D tentatively TRBD2 (5 bases). The CDR3 contains 14 residues. V lost 0 bases, J lost 12 bases, and 17 bases lay in between. Germline V gene data show CDR1 as SGHRS and CDR2 as YFSETQ. Complete variable domain (other parts from reference TRBV5-1 and TRBJ2-3): KAGVTQTPRYLIKTRGQQVTLSCSPISGHRSVSWYQQTPGQGLQFLFEYFSETQRNKGNFPGRFSGRQFSNSRSEMNVSTLELGDSALYLCASSLEAGLIPQYFGPGTRLTVL.

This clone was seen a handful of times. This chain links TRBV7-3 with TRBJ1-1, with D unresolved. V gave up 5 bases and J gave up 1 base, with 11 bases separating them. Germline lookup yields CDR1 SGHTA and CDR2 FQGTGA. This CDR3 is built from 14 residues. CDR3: CASSRSPGNTEAFF. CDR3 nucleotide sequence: TGTGCCAGCAGCCGTTCGCCAGGGAACACTGAAGCTTTCTTT.

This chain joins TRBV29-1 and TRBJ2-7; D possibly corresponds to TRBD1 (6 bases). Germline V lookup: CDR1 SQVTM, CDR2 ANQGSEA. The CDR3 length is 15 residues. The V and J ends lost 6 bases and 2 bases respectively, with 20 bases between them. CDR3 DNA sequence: TGCAGCGTGCTAAAACTCGTAGACAGGACCTACGAGCAGTACTTC. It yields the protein CSVLKLVDRTYEQYF.

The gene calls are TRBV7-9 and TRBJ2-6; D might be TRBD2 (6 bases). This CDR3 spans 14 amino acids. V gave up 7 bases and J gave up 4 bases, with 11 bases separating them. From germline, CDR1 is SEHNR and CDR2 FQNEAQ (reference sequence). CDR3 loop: CASKEGSGANVLTF. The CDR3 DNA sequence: TGTGCCAGCAAGGAGGGATCCGGGGCCAACGTCCTGACTTTC.

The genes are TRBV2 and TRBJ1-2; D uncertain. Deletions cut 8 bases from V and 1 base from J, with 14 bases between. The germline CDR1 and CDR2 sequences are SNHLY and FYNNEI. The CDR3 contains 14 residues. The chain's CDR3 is CASLSARGNYGYTF. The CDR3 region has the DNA TGTGCCAGCCTTTCAGCTCGGGGTAACTATGGCTACACCTTC.

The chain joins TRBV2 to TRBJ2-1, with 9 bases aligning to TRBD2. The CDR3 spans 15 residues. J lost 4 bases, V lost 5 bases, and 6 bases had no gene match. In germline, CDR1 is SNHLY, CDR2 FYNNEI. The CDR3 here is CASSPLAGRYNEQFF. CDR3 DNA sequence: TGTGCCAGCAGTCCTCTAGCGGGAAGGTACAATGAGCAGTTCTTC.

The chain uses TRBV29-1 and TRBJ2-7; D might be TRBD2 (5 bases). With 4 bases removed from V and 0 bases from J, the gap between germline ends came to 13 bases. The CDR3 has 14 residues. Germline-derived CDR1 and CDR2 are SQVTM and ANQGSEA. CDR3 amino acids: CSVGEGGPSYEQYF. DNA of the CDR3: TGCAGCGTTGGAGAAGGAGGACCCTCCTACGAGCAGTACTTC.

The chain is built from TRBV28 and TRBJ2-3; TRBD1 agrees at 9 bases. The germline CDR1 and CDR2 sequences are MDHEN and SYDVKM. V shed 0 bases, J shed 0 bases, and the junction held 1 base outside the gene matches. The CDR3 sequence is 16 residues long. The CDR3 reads CASSLWTGGSTDTQYF. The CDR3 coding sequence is TGTGCCAGCAGTTTATGGACAGGGGGAAGCACAGATACGCAGTATTTT.

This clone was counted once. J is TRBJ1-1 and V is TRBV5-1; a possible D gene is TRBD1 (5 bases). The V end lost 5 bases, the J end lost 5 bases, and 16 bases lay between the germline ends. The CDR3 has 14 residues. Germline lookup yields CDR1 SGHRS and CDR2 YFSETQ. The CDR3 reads CASRGVGEGTEAFF. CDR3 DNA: TGCGCCAGCAGAGGTGTGGGGGAGGGTACTGAAGCTTTCTTT.

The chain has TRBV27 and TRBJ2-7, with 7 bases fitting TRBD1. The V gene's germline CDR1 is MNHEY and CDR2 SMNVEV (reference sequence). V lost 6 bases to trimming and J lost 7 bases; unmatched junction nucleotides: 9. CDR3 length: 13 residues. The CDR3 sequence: CASSLGDRGEQYF. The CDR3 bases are TGTGCCAGCAGCCTAGGGGACAGAGGGGAGCAGTACTTC.

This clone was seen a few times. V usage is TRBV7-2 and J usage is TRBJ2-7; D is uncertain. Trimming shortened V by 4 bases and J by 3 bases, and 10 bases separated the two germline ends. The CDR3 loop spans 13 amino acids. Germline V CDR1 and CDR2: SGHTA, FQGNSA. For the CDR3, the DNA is TGTGCCAGCAGCTCGACCGTTCGCTACGAGCAGTACTTC. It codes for CASSSTVRYEQYF.

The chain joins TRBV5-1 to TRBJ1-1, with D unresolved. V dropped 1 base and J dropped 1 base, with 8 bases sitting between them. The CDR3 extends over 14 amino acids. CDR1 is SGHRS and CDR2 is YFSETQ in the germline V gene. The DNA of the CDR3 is TGCGCCAGCAGCTTGCAGGCGTCGAACACTGAAGCTTTCTTT. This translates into CASSLQASNTEAFF.

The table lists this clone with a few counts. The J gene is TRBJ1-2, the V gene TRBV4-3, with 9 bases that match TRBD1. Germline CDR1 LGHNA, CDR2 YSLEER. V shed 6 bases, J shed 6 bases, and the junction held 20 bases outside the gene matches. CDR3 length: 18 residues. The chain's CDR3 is CASSPTGTGITFLNGYTF. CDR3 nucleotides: TGCGCCAGCAGTCCTACCGGGACAGGGATAACCTTTCTCAATGGCTACACCTTC.

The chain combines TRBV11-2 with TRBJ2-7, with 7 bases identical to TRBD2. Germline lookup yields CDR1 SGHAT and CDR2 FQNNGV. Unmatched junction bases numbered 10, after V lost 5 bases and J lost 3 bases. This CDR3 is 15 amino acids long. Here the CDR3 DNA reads TGTGCCAGCAGCACCCAGCGGGGTAATCTCTACGAGCAGTACTTC. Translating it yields CASSTQRGNLYEQYF.

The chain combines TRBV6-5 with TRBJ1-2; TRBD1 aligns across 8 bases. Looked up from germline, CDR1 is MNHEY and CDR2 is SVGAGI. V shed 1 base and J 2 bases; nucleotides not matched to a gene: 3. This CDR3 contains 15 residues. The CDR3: CASSYYRTGNYGYTF. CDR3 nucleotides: TGTGCCAGCAGTTACTACAGGACAGGGAACTATGGCTACACCTTC.